The 21 T cell receptor beta chains presented below share a single source sample, sequenced in a study of regulatory T cells in long-lasting Graves disease. Time point indicated: newly diagnosed GD, antithyroid drugs for less than 3 months. Extracted RNA from PBMCs served as the source of the TCR library. To make TCR beta libraries, researchers used iRepertoire HTBI primers and Arm-PCR of CDR3 regions. TCRdb called the multiplex PCR reads again in MiXCR, with one record for every CDR3 protein. The sample shows 450,000 to 650,000 distinct CDR3 sequences, roughly 15% of them seen only once. The sample was also reused in another study, on T cells in Graves' hyperthyroidism and ophthalmopathy.

Sequences were derived from peripheral blood mononuclear cells (PBMCs), sampled at new diagnosis, from a patient treated with antithyroid drugs. The source is a woman aged 35-65 years with Graves disease.

This clonotype appeared a single time. The CDR3 nucleotides read TGCGCCAGCAGCCAACCAACTTCAGCCAAAAACATTCAGTACTTC. Protein sequence: CASSQPTSAKNIQYF. The chain uses TRBV4-1 and TRBJ2-4; D ambiguous. Germline CDR1 is MGHRA and CDR2 is YSYEKL. Trimming removed 2 bases at V and 0 bases at J, with 8 bases between. The CDR3 covers 15 residues.

This chain's CDR3 is CASQAGANTGELFF. The CDR3 region has the DNA TGTGCCAGTCAAGCGGGGGCGAACACCGGGGAGCTGTTTTTT. The chain carries TRBV19 and TRBJ2-2; 8 bases align to TRBD2. V shed 8 bases and J 0 bases; nucleotides not matched to a gene: 2. Germline CDR1 and CDR2: LNHDA and SQIVND (reference sequence). CDR3 size: 14 residues.

This clonotype is a singleton in its sample. J is TRBJ2-5 and V is TRBV6-5; no definite D call. The germline CDR1 and CDR2 sequences are MNHEY and SVGAGI. The ends were cut back, 2 bases at V and 5 bases at J, with 6 bases in the middle. The length of the CDR3 is 12 residues. As DNA, the CDR3 is TGTGCCAGCAGTTACGGGTCGGAGACCCAGTACTTC. It specifies CASSYGSETQYF.

V usage is TRBV5-5 and J usage is TRBJ1-5, with 10 positions matching TRBD1. In germline, CDR1 is SGHKS, CDR2 YYEKEE (reference sequence). The CDR3 is 15 residues long. Trimming at V came to 4 bases and at J to 5 bases, leaving 6 bases not matched to a gene. CDR3 region: CASSRGQGEDQPQHF. DNA of the CDR3: TGTGCCAGCAGCAGAGGACAGGGGGAGGATCAGCCCCAGCATTTT.

In its sample, this clonotype was seen a few times. This sequence joins TRBV12-3 or TRBV12-4 and TRBJ1-2; unclear D gene. Deletions cut 10 bases from V and 8 bases from J, with 11 bases between. This CDR3 contains 10 residues. Here the CDR3 reads CATGEYGYTF. The CDR3 DNA sequence: TGTGCCACCGGGGAGTACGGCTACACCTTC.

A remark on this clonotype: A much more abundant neighbour one base away suggests this may be a read error. The rearrangement links TRBV20-1 to TRBJ2-5; a possible D gene is TRBD1 (5 bases). The J call may not be correct, given that the DNA end is closer to TRBJ2-1. CDR1 DFQATT and CDR2 SNEGSKA come from the germline V gene (reference sequence). The CDR3 length is 13 residues. The CDR3 DNA follows: TGCAGTGCTAGAGATCGACAGAAAGAGACCCAGTTCTTC. Amino acids: CSARDRQKETQFF.

The chain is built from TRBV29-1 and TRBJ2-1; 13 nucleotides line up with TRBD2. This CDR3 comprises 15 residues. Germline V lookup: CDR1 SQVTM, CDR2 ANQGSEA. The V gene end was trimmed by 6 bases and the J gene end by 15 bases; junction bases not matched to a gene: 17. For the CDR3, the DNA is TGCAGCGTGGGAAGCGGACTAGCGGGGGACCAACCCTGGTTCTTC. Protein sequence: CSVGSGLAGDQPWFF.

With regard to this clonotype: This may be a read error, as it is one base from a much larger clone. V gene TRBV28 combines with J gene TRBJ2-1; tentatively, D is TRBD2 (5 bases). The CDR3 contains 13 residues. Germline CDR1 is MDHEN and CDR2 is SYDVKM. Here the CDR3 DNA reads TGTGCCGGCAGTGCCGGGATGAACAATGAGCAGTTCTTC. This codes for CAGSAGMNNEQFF.

V and J are TRBV4-1 and TRBJ1-3; D not certain. V lost 1 base, J lost 2 bases, and 9 bases lay in between. Germline values: CDR1 MGHRA, CDR2 YSYEKL. This CDR3 is 15 amino acids long. CDR3 sequence (DNA): TGCGCCAGCAGCCAAGCAGAGATTGCTGGAAACACCATATATTTT. Encoded protein: CASSQAEIAGNTIYF.

This clonotype was picked up many times. The rearrangement links TRBV6-2 or TRBV6-3 to TRBJ1-2; no firm D call. Trimming removed 6 bases at V and 5 bases at J, with 10 bases between. CDR1 and CDR2 (germline): MNHEY, SVGEGT. CDR3 size: 12 residues. This CDR3 reads CASRSLGYGYTF. The CDR3 DNA reads as TGTGCCAGCAGGTCCCTCGGGTATGGCTACACCTTC.

This clonotype appeared many times. The CDR3, as DNA: TGTGCCAGCTTCAGGGAGATGAGCGTGGTCACTGAAGCTTTCTTT. Translation gives CASFREMSVVTEAFF. V and J are TRBV2 and TRBJ1-1, with a tentative D call TRBD1 (5 bases). Germline V gene lookup returns CDR1 SNHLY and CDR2 FYNNEI. V lost 8 bases, J lost 4 bases, and 20 bases lay in between. The CDR3 runs 15 residues. Full variable domain (missing parts from reference TRBV2 and TRBJ1-1): EPEVTQTPSHQVTQMGQEVILRCVPISNHLYFYWYRQILGQKVEFLVSFYNNEISEKSEIFDDQFSVERPDGSNFTLKIRSTKLEDSAMYFCASFREMSVVTEAFFGQGTRLTVV.

This clonotype was seen ten or more times. The gene calls are TRBV20-1 and TRBJ1-1; TRBD1 matches at 8 bases. This CDR3 region has 15 residues. V lost 1 base and J lost 1; bases outside the gene matches: 5. Germline CDR1 reads DFQATT; CDR2 reads SNEGSKA (reference sequence). CDR3 loop: CSARVSGTGNTEAFF. CDR3 nucleotide sequence: TGCAGTGCTAGAGTCTCCGGGACAGGGAACACTGAAGCTTTCTTT.

About this clonotype itself: A much larger clone lies one base from this, so it may be a read error. The chain employs TRBV5-1 and TRBJ1-1, with D possibly matching TRBD1 (5 bases). The V end was cut by 1 base, the J end by 4 bases, with 20 bases between. This CDR3 region has 17 residues. Germline V gives CDR1 SGHRS, CDR2 YFSETQ. The CDR3 nucleotides are TGCGCCAGCAGCTTGTCCCTCCCCGGGACGGGGAGCACTGAAGCTTTCTTT. This gives the protein CASSLSLPGTGSTEAFF.

The chain couples TRBV5-8 to TRBJ2-3; 7 positions agree with TRBD2. Trimming at V came to 4 bases and at J to 4 bases, leaving 3 bases not matched to a gene. The germline V gene encodes CDR1 SGHTS and CDR2 YDEGEE. This CDR3 region has 13 residues. CDR3 sequence: CASSRDYSDTQYF. CDR3 in DNA: TGTGCCAGCAGCAGGGACTATTCAGATACGCAGTATTTT.

The genes are TRBV19 and TRBJ1-1; D not resolved. The CDR3 totals 12 residues. V was pared by 7 bases and J by 1 base, with 7 bases between. The germline V gene has CDR1 LNHDA and CDR2 SQIVND (reference sequence). CDR3 DNA: TGTGCCAGTATGATGGGGAACACTGAAGCTTTCTTT. Protein product: CASMMGNTEAFF.

The genes are TRBV9 and TRBJ2-3, with D possibly called TRBD1 or TRBD2 (6 bases each). The CDR3 is 16 amino acids. Germline lookup yields CDR1 SGDLS and CDR2 YYNGEE. V lost 0 bases and J lost 4, with 15 bases in between. CDR3: CASSVVPRGGADTQYF. The CDR3 DNA reads as TGTGCCAGCAGCGTAGTCCCCAGGGGAGGTGCAGATACGCAGTATTTT.

This clonotype was observed many times. This rearrangement joins TRBV20-1 to TRBJ2-3; unclear D gene. Germline V gene sequence: CDR1 DFQATT, CDR2 SNEGSKA (reference sequence). This CDR3 is built from 13 residues. V was cut by 1 base and J by 1 base, with 6 bases left in between. The CDR3 nucleotides are TGCAGTGCTAGAGCCGACGGCACAGATACGCAGTATTTT. This encodes CSARADGTDTQYF.

Only a few counts were recorded for this clonotype. The CDR3 is CSARRSGNTEAFF. The CDR3 region has the DNA TGCAGTGCCCGAAGGTCGGGGAACACTGAAGCTTTCTTT. V is TRBV20-1 and J is TRBJ1-1; D uncertain. With 6 bases removed from V and 1 base from J, the gap between germline ends came to 12 bases. The CDR3 contains 13 residues. The germline V gene encodes CDR1 DFQATT and CDR2 SNEGSKA (reference sequence).

The table lists this clonotype with many counts. The rearrangement joins TRBV28 to TRBJ2-1, with D unresolved. The germline V gene has CDR1 MDHEN and CDR2 SYDVKM. The germline V and J ends were trimmed by 6 bases and 4 bases, with 19 bases remaining between them. The CDR3 consists of 16 residues. CDR3 in DNA: TGTGCCAGCAGGAGGAGTTTCCTCCAGTCATACAATGAGCAGTTCTTC. Amino acid sequence: CASRRSFLQSYNEQFF.

The chain has TRBV5-4 and TRBJ1-4; TRBD1 is a possible D gene (6 bases). CDR1 SGHNT and CDR2 YYREEE come from the germline V gene (reference sequence). Between the trimmed V and J ends, which lost 2 bases and 8 bases, there was a span of 19 bases. CDR3 length: 16 residues. CDR3 DNA sequence: TGTGCCAGCAGCTTTGGGACGGTCGCCAGGGGCGAAAAACTGTTTTTT. As protein: CASSFGTVARGEKLFF.

Remarks on this clonotype: A read error may be the cause here, since a much bigger clone is one base away. This chain joins TRBV2 and TRBJ1-2; D is unclear. The CDR3 loop spans 13 amino acids. Germline lookup yields CDR1 SNHLY and CDR2 FYNNEI. V was clipped by 3 bases and J by 7 bases, with 12 bases between them. The CDR3 DNA sequence: TGTGCCAGCAGTGAGGGAGGTGGTAGTGGCTACACCTTC. It translates to CASSEGGGSGYTF.